These T cell receptor beta chains were read from a single sample in a study of regulatory T cells in long-lasting Graves disease. Each CDR3 protein is one row after TCRdb ran MiXCR on the multiplex PCR reads. In the table there are roughly 530,000 distinct CDR3 sequences, 15% to 20% of which are singletons. These data were also filed under a second study, of T cells in Graves' hyperthyroidism and ophthalmopathy.

The sequencing used peripheral blood mononuclear cells (PBMCs), collected at new diagnosis, from a patient treated with antithyroid drugs. The receptor source for this set is a woman aged 35-65 years with Graves disease. Each CDR3 is given with its conserved first and last residue. A D gene is named only where the DNA matches it firmly. Some rows mark clone size as missing; the rest say once, few, many or name a class of expanded clone.

clone_size	d_call	v_call	j_call	cdr3_aa	cdr3_nt
.	.	TRBV19	TRBJ2-2	CASSIDTAGQANTGELFF	TGTGCCAGTAGTATAGATACCGCCGGACAAGCGAACACCGGGGAGCTGTTTTTT
many	TRBD1	TRBV5-1	TRBJ1-5	CASRTNRGREPQHF	TGTGCCAGCAGGACAAACAGGGGGCGGGAGCCCCAGCATTTT
few	.	TRBV12-3/TRBV12-4	TRBJ1-2	CASTVRGFNYGYTF	TGTGCCAGCACTGTTAGAGGTTTTAACTATGGCTACACCTTC
many	.	TRBV2	TRBJ2-7	CASSDELAGEDEQYF	TGTGCCAGCAGTGATGAGTTGGCAGGGGAGGACGAGCAGTACTTC
few	.	TRBV19	TRBJ2-2	CASSISSLSAGELFF	TGTGCCAGTAGTATATCAAGCCTGTCGGCCGGGGAGCTGTTTTTT
.	TRBD1	TRBV19	TRBJ1-2	CASRDREFDGYTF	TGTGCCAGTAGAGACAGGGAATTCGATGGCTACACCTTC
.	.	TRBV19	TRBJ1-5	CASSIDIDSNQPQHF	TGTGCCAGTAGTATAGATATAGATAGCAATCAGCCCCAGCATTTT
many	.	TRBV2	TRBJ1-4	CASRRQDHYEKLFF	TGTGCCAGCAGGCGACAGGACCACTATGAAAAACTGTTTTTT
many	.	TRBV10-1	TRBJ1-5	CASSESFLPEDQPQHF	TGCGCCAGCAGTGAGTCTTTCCTGCCGGAGGATCAGCCCCAGCATTTT
many	.	TRBV7-8	TRBJ2-1	CASSTRLGEQFF	TGTGCCAGCAGCACCCGTTTAGGTGAGCAGTTCTTC
many	TRBD1	TRBV6-2/TRBV6-3	TRBJ2-3	CASSYSGQGSDTQYF	TGTGCCAGCAGTTACTCGGGACAGGGCTCAGATACGCAGTATTTT
.	TRBD1	TRBV9	TRBJ1-4	CASSADRTGFLNEKLFF	TGTGCCAGCAGCGCCGACCGGACAGGGTTTTTAAATGAAAAACTGTTTTTT
many	TRBD2	TRBV13	TRBJ2-1	CASSLKLAGVYSYNEQFF	TGTGCCAGCAGCTTGAAACTAGCGGGGGTGTACTCCTACAATGAGCAGTTCTTC
.	.	TRBV4-1	TRBJ2-2	CASSFKTANTGELFF	TGCGCCAGCAGCTTCAAGACAGCCAACACCGGGGAGCTGTTTTTT
many	.	TRBV2	TRBJ1-5	CASSEGRGQPQHF	TGTGCCAGCAGTGAAGGGAGGGGTCAGCCCCAGCATTTT
many	.	TRBV12-3/TRBV12-4	TRBJ2-7	CASSPTIISAYEQYF	TGTGCCAGCAGTCCCACAATAATTTCAGCCTACGAGCAGTACTTC
many	.	TRBV3-1	TRBJ1-4	CASSQEGATNEKLFF	TGCGCCAGCAGCCAAGAGGGAGCAACTAATGAAAAACTGTTTTTT
few	TRBD1	TRBV4-1	TRBJ2-7	CASSPGRVTGGGYEQYF	TGCGCCAGCAGCCCAGGCAGGGTGACAGGGGGAGGGTACGAGCAGTACTTC
.	TRBD2	TRBV29-1	TRBJ2-1	CSVWASGHITYNEQFF	TGCAGCGTTTGGGCTAGCGGTCATATTACCTACAATGAGCAGTTCTTC
many	.	TRBV2	TRBJ1-2	CASSRQGLGYTF	TGTGCCAGCAGTCGGCAGGGCTTAGGCTACACCTTC
many	TRBD2	TRBV28	TRBJ2-3	CASSLNWGLEADTQYF	TGTGCCAGCAGCCTAAACTGGGGACTAGAGGCAGATACGCAGTATTTT
few	.	TRBV5-1	TRBJ1-1	CASSVNGDTNTEAFF	TGCGCCAGCAGCGTAAATGGGGACACCAACACTGAAGCTTTCTTT
many	.	TRBV27	TRBJ1-1	CASSLSKTLNTEAFF	TGTGCCAGCAGTTTATCGAAGACCCTGAACACTGAAGCTTTCTTT
many	TRBD1	TRBV6-9	TRBJ1-3	CASSYLGQGSGGNTIYF	TGTGCCAGCAGTTACTTAGGACAGGGTAGCGGTGGAAACACCATATATTTT
.	TRBD2	TRBV28	TRBJ2-3	CASSLVGGGPGSTQYF	TGTGCCAGCAGTTTAGTGGGCGGGGGACCGGGAAGTACGCAGTATTTT
.	TRBD1	TRBV29-1	TRBJ1-1	CSGWTGETGAFF	TGCAGCGGATGGACAGGGGAGACTGGAGCTTTCTTT
many	TRBD1	TRBV5-6	TRBJ1-2	CASSLVDRTNYGYTF	TGTGCCAGCAGCTTGGTGGACAGGACTAACTATGGCTACACCTTC
few	.	TRBV5-8	TRBJ1-4	CASSLVSGTFATNEKLFF	TGTGCCAGCAGCTTGGTTTCCGGCACCTTTGCAACTAATGAAAAACTGTTTTTT
many	TRBD1	TRBV11-2	TRBJ2-7	CASSLVPTGTGRYEQYF	TGTGCCAGCAGCTTAGTACCAACCGGGACAGGGAGATACGAGCAGTACTTC
few	.	TRBV19	TRBJ2-7	CASSIKGSYEQYF	TGTGCCAGTAGTATAAAGGGCTCCTACGAGCAGTACTTC
many	TRBD1	TRBV27	TRBJ1-5	CASSHNWNTGVGYSNQPQHF	TGTGCCAGCAGTCATAACTGGAACACAGGGGTGGGGTATAGCAATCAGCCCCAGCATTTT
once	TRBD1	TRBV9	TRBJ2-7	CARVTGSSYEQYF	TGTGCCAGGGTGACAGGGAGTAGCTACGAGCAGTACTTC
few	.	TRBV2	TRBJ2-2	CASTRVHTGELFF	TGTGCCAGCACTAGGGTTCACACCGGGGAGCTGTTTTTT
.	TRBD1	TRBV3-1	TRBJ1-2	CASSSRREGAYGYTF	TGTGCCAGCAGCTCCAGACGAGAGGGGGCTTATGGCTACACCTTC
once	TRBD1	TRBV11-1	TRBJ1-1	CASRPSTGGGEAEAFF	TGTGCCAGCAGACCCTCGACAGGGGGCGGAGAGGCTGAAGCTTTCTTT